This T cell receptor (beta chain) was sequenced for a study of shared clonotypes between healthy human individuals (dated by TCRdb to 2020 to 2022). About the full investigation: The cohort included a few men and a couple of women between 18 and 49 years of age. Each donor's leukapheresis produced roughly between about 0.8 and 8.9 billion PBMCs. For each donor, CD4 naive and CD4 memory were each run on three plates, CD8 naive on two plates, and CD8 memory on one plate. The study deeply sequenced blood TCR repertoires of about five healthy adults to estimate repertoire size and the extent of clonotype sharing between individuals. Libraries were prepared and TCR repertoires were sequenced by different laboratories using diverse techniques, in order to increase sequencing depth and limit assay-specific biases.

Broader findings and caveats from the paper: Rarefaction of sorted-subset datasets indicated incomplete sequencing despite the large sequencing depth. Larger estimated clonotype richness was generally found for naive subsets than for memory subsets. Sharing across a few donors was observed for 5% to 6.5% of naive CD4, over 3% of naive CD8, about 2.5% of memory CD4, and 0.4% of memory CD8 clonotypes. Pairwise subsampling indicated that sequencing depth was expected to affect the degree of clonotype sharing among donors. Sampling was restricted to blood, and TCR repertoires in tissue are likely to differ from TCR repertoires in blood. Compared with non-shared clonotypes, the clonotypes found in all four sorted-subset donors had higher generation probabilities. The genetic and exposure-history diversity represented was limited by the small number of donors.

On this clone itself: No cognate antigen has been identified for it. No base qualities exist here, and no much larger clone lies one base off it.

Unmatched junction bases come to 6, with V trimmed by 6 bases and J by 2 bases. CDR1 and CDR2, per the germline V gene (reference sequence), are MNHNY and SVGAGI. The CDR3 runs 14 residues from the cysteine to the phenylalanine. The DNA shown is the 42-base CDR3, in frame from base 1. The donors were healthy, HIV-negative adults who had no recently reported acute infections or vaccinations. Every donor was a Caucasian adult residing in Nashville, Tennessee, USA. CD4+ T cells were enriched through magnetic negative selection, after which naive cells were positively selected on CD45RA and the remaining negative fraction served as the memory subset. Blood was obtained by leukapheresis, after which PBMCs were separated by Ficoll-Histopaque density gradient centrifugation and cryopreserved in liquid nitrogen vapor phase. Analytical flow cytometry was used to check the purity and quantity of every magnetically sorted T cell population. From each sorted fraction, genomic DNA was isolated and quantified by UV absorbance on a Nanodrop 2000c.

Using the deep immunoSEQ assay, TCR CDR3 regions were amplified from genomic DNA by multiplex PCR. For each cell subset, the extracted genomic DNA was distributed evenly across all wells of several immunoSEQ 96-well plates, and each plate served as one replicate. For sorted subsets, each replicate PCR was loaded with roughly 200 ng genomic DNA, equivalent to 30,000 or so T cell genomes. Purified libraries were quantified with a Qubit 3.0 fluorometer, sized on a Bioanalyzer 2100, and re-quantified with the KAPA Library Quantification kit. Every immunoSEQ 96-well plate was sequenced on a dedicated single-read 150-cycle Illumina NextSeq 550 flow cell. As for the original processing: The immunoSEQ output contained only junctional sequences without quality scores, so filtering could not match that applied to full-length reads. Sequences were annotated with PyIR, a Python wrapper for IgBLAST v1.9, and V/J genes and CDR3 were assigned using IMGT germline references. Reads were filtered out if the reads had weak V/J assignments (E-value above 1e-6), no CDR3, stop codons, out-of-frame junctions, or ambiguous translated residues. V3J clonotypes were defined as sequences sharing the same inferred V gene, J gene, and CDR3 amino acid sequence. To compute the percentage overlap between repertoires, the number of shared unique clonotypes was divided by the size of the smaller repertoire. Richness of each repertoire was evaluated using RTK rarefaction, the Chao1 estimator, and Recon v2.1 estimates of unobserved clonotypes. OLGA was used to compute generation probabilities for all TCRbeta clonotypes that the gDNA method yielded from a few donors. TCRdb carries this immuneACCESS record with in-frame sequences only. Its versions omit some clonotypes, under half of them owing to an unresolved V gene in the studies checked, with the rest unexplained. D and trimming come from the DNA, and the V and J calls and clone size come from that table. The sample table shows over a million clones, and around 78% are seen once. 0.6% to 0.75% of the sample comes from the top ten.

The clonotype originates from a man younger than 35 in good health. Some clones in this sample may be carry-over from other donors' samples. The chain is encoded by TRBV6-6 joined to TRBJ2-7; TRBD1 agrees with 8 junctional bases. The sample taken for sequencing was memory CD4+ T cells from PBMCs. In the paper's terms, the cell subset or site label means: CD45RA-negative fraction. The DNA sequence reads TGTGCCAGCAGGTGGACAGGGCTTGCCTACGAGCAGTACTTC. Its protein is CASRWTGLAYEQYF.